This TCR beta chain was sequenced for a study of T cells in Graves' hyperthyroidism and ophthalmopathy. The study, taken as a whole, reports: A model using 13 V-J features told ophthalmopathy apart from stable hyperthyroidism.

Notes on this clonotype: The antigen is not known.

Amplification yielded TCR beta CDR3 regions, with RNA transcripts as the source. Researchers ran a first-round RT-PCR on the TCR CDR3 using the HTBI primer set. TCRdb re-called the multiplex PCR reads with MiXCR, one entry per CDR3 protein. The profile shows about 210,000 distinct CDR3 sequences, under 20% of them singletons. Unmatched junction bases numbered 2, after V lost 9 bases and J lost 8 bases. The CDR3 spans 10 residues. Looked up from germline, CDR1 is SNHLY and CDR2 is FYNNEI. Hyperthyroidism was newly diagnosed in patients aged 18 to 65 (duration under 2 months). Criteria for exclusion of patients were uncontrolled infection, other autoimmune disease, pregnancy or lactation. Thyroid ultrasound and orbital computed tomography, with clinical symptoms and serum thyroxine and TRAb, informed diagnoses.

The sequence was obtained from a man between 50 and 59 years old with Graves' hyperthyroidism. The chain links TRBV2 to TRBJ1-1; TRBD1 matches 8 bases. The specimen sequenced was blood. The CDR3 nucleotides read TGTGCCAGGGGGGACAGGGAAGCTTTCTTT. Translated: CARGDREAFF.